This TCR beta chain comes out of a study of patients and donors after allogeneic stem cell transplantation. Germline V CDR1 and CDR2: MNHEY, SVGEGT. The CDR3 has 15 residues. V lost 0 bases and J lost 4, with 12 bases in between. In TCRdb, the RT-PCR reads were re-called with MiXCR into one record per CDR3 protein. The repertoire holds some 880,000 distinct CDR3 sequences, with roughly 18% as singletons. Sequenced: blood, either unsorted or a sorted T cell fraction (not recorded which). The rearrangement joins TRBV6-2 or TRBV6-3 to TRBJ1-2, with D possibly TRBD1 on 5 matching bases. The receptor was isolated from a human donor who was either an allogeneic HSCT recipient or a stem cell or donor lymphocyte infusion donor (not recorded which). It is not recorded whose cells these are; they may come from a transplant donor. In DNA form, the CDR3 reads TGTGCCAGCAGTTACTCGGAGGGGCAGCGCTATGGCTACACCTTC. This encodes CASSYSEGQRYGYTF.